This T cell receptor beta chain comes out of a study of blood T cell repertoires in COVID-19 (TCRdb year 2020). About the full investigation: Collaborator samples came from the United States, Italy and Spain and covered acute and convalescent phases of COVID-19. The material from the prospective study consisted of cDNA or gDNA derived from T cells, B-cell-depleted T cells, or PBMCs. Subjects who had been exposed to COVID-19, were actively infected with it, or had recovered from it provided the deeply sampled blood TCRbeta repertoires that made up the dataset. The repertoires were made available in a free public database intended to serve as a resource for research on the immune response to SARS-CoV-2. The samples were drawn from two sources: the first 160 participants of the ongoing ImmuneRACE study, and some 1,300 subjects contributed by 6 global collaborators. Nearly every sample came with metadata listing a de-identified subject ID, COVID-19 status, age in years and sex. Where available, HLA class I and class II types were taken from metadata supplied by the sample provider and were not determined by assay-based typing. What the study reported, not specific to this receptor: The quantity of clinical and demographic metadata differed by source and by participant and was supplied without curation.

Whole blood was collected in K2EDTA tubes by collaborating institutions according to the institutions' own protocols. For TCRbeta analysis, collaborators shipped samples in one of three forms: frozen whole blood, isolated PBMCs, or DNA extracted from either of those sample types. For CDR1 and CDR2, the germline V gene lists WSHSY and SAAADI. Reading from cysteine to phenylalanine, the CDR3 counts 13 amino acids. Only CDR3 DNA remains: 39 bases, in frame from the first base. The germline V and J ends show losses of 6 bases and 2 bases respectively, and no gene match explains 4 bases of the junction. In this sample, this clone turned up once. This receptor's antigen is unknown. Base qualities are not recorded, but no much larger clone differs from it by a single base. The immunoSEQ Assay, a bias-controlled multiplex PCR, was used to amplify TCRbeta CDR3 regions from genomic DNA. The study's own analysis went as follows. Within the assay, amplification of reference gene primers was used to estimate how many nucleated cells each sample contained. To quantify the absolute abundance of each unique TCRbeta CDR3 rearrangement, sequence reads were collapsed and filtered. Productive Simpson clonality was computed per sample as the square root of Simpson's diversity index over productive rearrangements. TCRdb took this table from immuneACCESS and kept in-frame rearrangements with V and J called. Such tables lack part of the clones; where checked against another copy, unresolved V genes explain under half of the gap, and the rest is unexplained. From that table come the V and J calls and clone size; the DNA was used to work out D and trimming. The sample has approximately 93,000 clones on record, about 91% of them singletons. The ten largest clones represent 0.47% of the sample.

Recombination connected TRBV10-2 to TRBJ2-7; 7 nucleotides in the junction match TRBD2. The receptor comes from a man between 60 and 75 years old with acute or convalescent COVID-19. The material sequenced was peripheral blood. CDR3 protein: CASRYGLAYEQYF. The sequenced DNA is TGCGCCAGCAGATACGGACTAGCCTACGAGCAGTACTTC.